The rows below give T cell receptor beta chains drawn from one sample of a study of blood T cells in healthy people across ages. TCRdb itself ran the 5' RACE reads through MiXCR, one entry per CDR3 protein. The sample lists hundreds of thousands of distinct CDR3 sequences; around a fifth were seen once. The sequencing input was blood. These receptors came from a man between 65 and 85 years old in good health. Both conserved end residues are part of each CDR3. The D gene is left open where the match is weak. Expanded clones get a size class; other rows say once, few or many, or leave the size out.

abundance: few
d_gene: .
j_gene: TRBJ1-4
v_gene: TRBV5-1
CDR3nt: TGCGCCAGCAGCTTGGGGGGCCCATCGGGTGAAAAACTGTTTTTT
CDR3aa: CASSLGGPSGEKLFF

abundance: few
d_gene: .
j_gene: TRBJ2-2
v_gene: TRBV30
CDR3nt: TGTGCCTTCGGTACGACGAGGGAGCTGTTTTTT
CDR3aa: CAFGTTRELFF

abundance: few
d_gene: .
j_gene: TRBJ2-1
v_gene: TRBV2
CDR3nt: TGTGCCAGCAGTCCGGGACTCTCCAATGAGCAGTTCTTC
CDR3aa: CASSPGLSNEQFF

abundance: .
d_gene: .
j_gene: TRBJ2-5
v_gene: TRBV20-1
CDR3nt: TGCAGTGCTAGAGTGGTGGGGGGAGAGACCCAGTACTTC
CDR3aa: CSARVVGGETQYF

abundance: few
d_gene: TRBD2
j_gene: TRBJ2-7
v_gene: TRBV20-1
CDR3nt: TGCAGTGCTAGGCTAGCGGGGGCTTTCTACGAGCAGTACTTC
CDR3aa: CSARLAGAFYEQYF

abundance: .
d_gene: .
j_gene: TRBJ1-2
v_gene: TRBV25-1
CDR3nt: TGTGCCAGCAGTGAATTCGAGGAGGGCCATGGCTACACCTTC
CDR3aa: CASSEFEEGHGYTF

abundance: .
d_gene: TRBD2
j_gene: TRBJ2-2
v_gene: TRBV3-1
CDR3nt: TGTGCCAGCCTCTCGGGGGGGGCCCAAGGGACCGGGGAGCTGTTTTTT
CDR3aa: CASLSGGAQGTGELFF

abundance: .
d_gene: .
j_gene: TRBJ2-2
v_gene: TRBV5-1
CDR3nt: TGCGCCAGCAGCATACTCGTGGGGGACGCCACCGGGGAGCTGTTTTTT
CDR3aa: CASSILVGDATGELFF

abundance: .
d_gene: TRBD1
j_gene: TRBJ1-5
v_gene: TRBV20-1
CDR3nt: TGCAGTGCTAGATCCCGTGACAGGGTCCCAAATCAGCCCCAGCATTTT
CDR3aa: CSARSRDRVPNQPQHF

abundance: few
d_gene: TRBD1
j_gene: TRBJ2-7
v_gene: TRBV6-5
CDR3nt: TGTGCCAGCAATTCAGGGGGCTACGAGCAGTACTTC
CDR3aa: CASNSGGYEQYF

abundance: .
d_gene: .
j_gene: TRBJ2-5
v_gene: TRBV20-1
CDR3nt: TGCAGTGTTCCCGGGAGACTCGACGAGACCCAGTACTTC
CDR3aa: CSVPGRLDETQYF

abundance: many
d_gene: .
j_gene: TRBJ1-4
v_gene: TRBV4-3
CDR3nt: TGCGCCAGCAGCCCCCCCGGGGGGAATGAAAAACTGTTTTTT
CDR3aa: CASSPPGGNEKLFF

abundance: few
d_gene: .
j_gene: TRBJ1-1
v_gene: TRBV5-8
CDR3nt: TGTGCCAGCAGCATTCTGGGGGGGAGGACTGAAGCTTTCTTT
CDR3aa: CASSILGGRTEAFF

abundance: few
d_gene: TRBD1
j_gene: TRBJ1-5
v_gene: TRBV7-2
CDR3nt: TGTGCCAGCAGCTTGCAGGGACAGCCGAATCAGCCCCAGCATTTT
CDR3aa: CASSLQGQPNQPQHF

abundance: .
d_gene: .
j_gene: TRBJ2-2
v_gene: TRBV18
CDR3nt: TGTGCCAGCTCACGGCAGGGCGCGAACACCGCGGAGCTGTTTTTT
CDR3aa: CASSRQGANTAELFF

abundance: .
d_gene: TRBD2
j_gene: TRBJ2-5
v_gene: TRBV5-1
CDR3nt: TGCGCCAGCACTGGGACTAGCGGGTCCGGGGGGACCCAGTACTTC
CDR3aa: CASTGTSGSGGTQYF

abundance: .
d_gene: .
j_gene: TRBJ2-5
v_gene: TRBV2
CDR3nt: TGTGCCAGCAGAGACACAGGGAAAGAGACCCAGTACTTC
CDR3aa: CASRDTGKETQYF

abundance: few
d_gene: TRBD1
j_gene: TRBJ2-5
v_gene: TRBV7-9
CDR3nt: TGTGCCAGCAGCCGGGACAGGGTGGGTTTCTTC
CDR3aa: CASSRDRVGFF